These T cell receptor beta chains were read from a single sample in a study of control samples from healthy donors and cancer patients. Repertoires were generated with immunoSEQ multiplex PCR, while TCRdb's copy carries only in-frame clones and drops some. Here the sample spans tens of thousands of clones, around 86% being singletons. Sequenced input: PBMCs. The receptors come from a woman aged 45-60 years with colorectal cancer. The CDR3 runs from the conserved cysteine through the conserved F or W. D genes are given only for firm matches. Only some rows state a clone size, as once, few, many or a class for expanded clones.

D gene,J gene,clone size,V gene,CDR3 DNA,CDR3 protein
-,TRBJ1-4,-,TRBV23-1,TGCGCCAGCGGCCGACAGACGAGTAATGAAAAACTGTTTTTT,CASGRQTSNEKLFF
-,TRBJ1-4,once,TRBV19,TGTGCCAGTAGCCGGACGGGGGTCGGTGAAAAACTGTTTTTT,CASSRTGVGEKLFF
-,TRBJ2-2,-,TRBV3-1/TRBV3-2,TGTGCCAGCAGCCAAGTTGTCCTCGGCACCGGGGAGCTGTTTTTT,CASSQVVLGTGELFF
-,TRBJ2-5,-,TRBV21-1,TGTGCCAGCAGCAAAAGGGTTCTAGCGGGGTTACAAGAGACCCAGTACTTC,CASSKRVLAGLQETQYF
TRBD2,TRBJ2-3,-,TRBV7-3,TGTGCCAGCAGCGCCGGGAGGGACGGCGTGAAGTATTTT,CASSAGRDGVKYF
-,TRBJ1-1,-,TRBV28,TGTGCCAGCAGTTCCGGATACACTGAAGCTTTCTTT,CASSSGYTEAFF
-,TRBJ1-1,-,TRBV6-2/TRBV6-3,TGTGCCAGCAGCACCTTGGCGGGAGAAGCTTTCTTT,CASSTLAGEAFF
-,TRBJ1-6,-,TRBV30,TGTGCCTGGAGTGCATCTCAGGTCGAGGGATCACCCCTCCACTTT,CAWSASQVEGSPLHF
-,TRBJ1-1,-,TRBV4-3,TGCGCCAGCAGCCAAGAAAGAGGTCCTGGCACTGAAGCTTTCTTT,CASSQERGPGTEAFF
TRBD2,TRBJ2-1,-,TRBV7-3,TGTGCCAGCAGCGACATCGGGGGGGATTACAATGAGCAGTTCTTC,CASSDIGGDYNEQFF
TRBD1,TRBJ1-6,once,TRBV28,TGTGCCAGCAGTATGGGACAGTATAATTCACCCCTCCACTTT,CASSMGQYNSPLHF